These T cell receptor beta chains were read from a single sample in a study of blood T cell repertoires in COVID-19. Method: immunoSEQ multiplex PCR; TCRdb's copy keeps in-frame clones and lacks some. The table shows roughly 100,000 clones, with 80% to 95% occurring only once. The sequenced material came from peripheral blood. The receptors derive from a man between 18 and 29 years old with acute or convalescent COVID-19. Both conserved end residues are part of each CDR3. The order of the fields is D gene, V gene, clone size, J gene, CDR3 DNA, CDR3 protein. D genes are given only for firm matches. The listing skips clone size in some rows; elsewhere it reads once, few, many or a size class.

.,TRBV6-5,.,TRBJ1-4,TGTGCCAGCGGTTCCTTCGGGGGAGCAACTAATGAAAAACTGTTTTTT,CASGSFGGATNEKLFF
TRBD2,TRBV7-6,once,TRBJ2-3,TGTGCCAGCAGCTTTCGGGGGGACTCGCGGGAGGGCCGGGGAGATACGCAGTATTTT,CASSFRGDSREGRGDTQYF
.,TRBV30,.,TRBJ1-1,TGTGCCTGGAGACAGCAGGGCAGGGACACTGAAGCTTTCTTT,CAWRQQGRDTEAFF
.,TRBV25-1,.,TRBJ1-2,TGTGCCAGCAGTGATAACGCCCGGGGGGCCGACACCTTC,CASSDNARGADTF
.,TRBV9,.,TRBJ1-1,TGTGCCAGCAGTCCCGGGGGGGTGAACACTGAAGCTTTCTTT,CASSPGGVNTEAFF
TRBD1,TRBV6-5,.,TRBJ1-2,TGTGCCAGCAGAACGATCCCAGGGGGCAACTATGGCTACACCTTC,CASRTIPGGNYGYTF
.,TRBV19,.,TRBJ1-5,TGTGCCAGTAGTACCCAGGTGCCGAATCAGCCCCAGCATTTT,CASSTQVPNQPQHF
TRBD1,TRBV29-1,.,TRBJ1-2,TGCAGCGTCTACAGGGGACCTCTCTATGGCTACACCTTC,CSVYRGPLYGYTF
TRBD1,TRBV19,.,TRBJ1-4,TGTGCCAGTAGTATGAGGACAGGGGGCGGCGGTGAAAAACTGTTTTTT,CASSMRTGGGGEKLFF
.,TRBV7-9,once,TRBJ1-2,TGTGCCAGCAGCGAAGGACAGTACGGAGGCTACACCTTC,CASSEGQYGGYTF
TRBD1,TRBV5-4,.,TRBJ1-2,TGTGCCAGCAGCTATCCGGGACAGGGTACTATCGACACCTTC,CASSYPGQGTIDTF
.,TRBV6-1,.,TRBJ1-5,TGTGCCAGCAGTGAAAGCACACAGTATAGCAATCAGCCCCAGCATTTT,CASSESTQYSNQPQHF
.,TRBV30,.,TRBJ2-3,TGTGCCTGGAGTGTAGCAGGAGGTGGATCGGCCACAGATACGCAGTATTTT,CAWSVAGGGSATDTQYF
.,TRBV25-1,.,TRBJ1-1,TGTGCCAGCATAGGGGAAGGCGACACTGAAGCTTTCTTT,CASIGEGDTEAFF
.,TRBV20-1,.,TRBJ2-5,TGCAGTGCTAGTGGGGCGGGAAGGTCCATCCAAGAGACCCAGTACTTC,CSASGAGRSIQETQYF
TRBD1,TRBV3-1/TRBV3-2,.,TRBJ2-7,TGTGCCAGCAGCCAAGGGAGGGGGACAGGCTCCTACGAGCAGTACTTC,CASSQGRGTGSYEQYF
TRBD1,TRBV11-2,.,TRBJ1-2,TGTGCCAGCAGCGTAAATCAGGGGGCAGGCTATGGCTACACCTTC,CASSVNQGAGYGYTF